A single sample is the source of the 25 T cell receptor beta chains below, sequenced in a study of response to subunit inactivated influenza vaccine. Using its own MiXCR run on the RT-PCR reads, TCRdb lists one record per CDR3 protein. Here the sample spans around 580,000 distinct CDR3 sequences, 14% being singletons. The sequences come from PBMCs from blood, collected about 11 days after vaccination. These TCRs come from a man aged 50 to 59 who received an inactivated influenza vaccine.

This clonotype was picked up a small number of times. The chain joins TRBV18 to TRBJ2-7; 9 bases are shared with TRBD1. There are 15 residues in the CDR3. The germline gives CDR1 KGHSH, CDR2 LQKENI. The V segment lost 2 bases and the J segment 2 bases; nucleotides outside the gene matches: 4. In DNA, the CDR3 is TGTGCCAGCTCACCAATCGGGACAGGGACCTACGAGCAGTACTTC. It encodes CASSPIGTGTYEQYF.

The chain combines TRBV5-3 with TRBJ2-7; 9 bases agree with TRBD1. TRBV5-3 has ORF status, its function being uncertain. Trimming removed 5 bases from V and 2 bases from J; junction bases left unmatched: 8. This CDR3 is built from 15 residues. CDR3 amino acids: CARRRDREGPYEQYF. DNA for the CDR3: TGTGCCAGAAGACGGGACAGGGAGGGACCCTACGAGCAGTACTTC.

This clonotype was recorded at least ten times. The CDR3 loop reads CASSLALGGRNYGYTF. CDR3 nucleotides: TGTGCCAGCAGTTTAGCGCTCGGGGGGCGCAACTATGGCTACACCTTC. The chain employs TRBV12-3 or TRBV12-4 and TRBJ1-2; D is perhaps TRBD1 (6 bases). This CDR3 spans 16 amino acids. Trimming removed 0 bases at V and 2 bases at J, with 13 bases between.

The sample holds many counts of this clonotype. The chain recombines TRBV12-3 or TRBV12-4 with TRBJ2-5; possibly TRBD1 for D (6 bases). The CDR3 runs to 14 residues. V was cut by 6 bases and J by 2 bases, with 13 bases left in between. The CDR3 coding sequence is TGTGCCAGCAGACCCGGACAGATTCAAGAGACCCAGTACTTC. Its translation: CASRPGQIQETQYF.

The V and J genes are TRBV6-1 and TRBJ2-1; 7 bases agree with TRBD1. After removal of 7 bases from V and 3 bases from J, the junction contained 9 bases not matched to a gene. The CDR3 has 15 residues. In germline, CDR1 is MNHNS, CDR2 SASEGT. This CDR3 is CASTSRDSNYNEQFF. The CDR3 bases are TGTGCCAGCACTAGCCGGGACAGCAACTACAATGAGCAGTTCTTC.

The genes are TRBV9 and TRBJ2-2; no definite D call. V lost 0 bases to trimming and J lost 6 bases, with 6 bases between them. Germline values: CDR1 SGDLS, CDR2 YYNGEE. The CDR3 extends over 13 amino acids. The CDR3 sequence: CASSVVVAGELFF. DNA of the CDR3: TGTGCCAGCAGCGTAGTGGTAGCCGGGGAGCTGTTTTTT.

The J gene is TRBJ2-7, the V gene TRBV7-8, with TRBD2 matching 13 bases. Looked up from germline, CDR1 is SGHVS and CDR2 is FQNEAQ. J lost 6 bases, V lost 5 bases, and 10 bases had no gene match. The CDR3 covers 16 residues. The CDR3 DNA reads TGTGCCAGCAGCATTGGACTAGCGGGGGCTTGGTTCGAGCAGTACTTC. Its protein is CASSIGLAGAWFEQYF.

At least ten counts were recorded for this clonotype. The V and J genes are TRBV3-1 and TRBJ2-2; D unresolved. The ends were cut back, 1 base at V and 8 bases at J, with 14 bases in the middle. This CDR3 contains 15 residues. Germline-derived CDR1 and CDR2 are LGHDT and YNNKEL (reference sequence). CDR3 sequence reads: CASSQVAAARGELFF. The CDR3 DNA reads TGTGCCAGCAGCCAAGTGGCGGCAGCCAGGGGGGAGCTGTTTTTT.

The chain recombines TRBV10-3 with TRBJ2-6; no definite D call. This CDR3 is 18 amino acids long. Trimming stripped 3 bases from V and 0 bases from J, with 15 bases between. Per germline, CDR1 ENHRY and CDR2 SYGVKD. The CDR3 is CAISEGGGRSSGANVLTF. The CDR3 region has the DNA TGTGCCATCAGTGAAGGTGGCGGACGCTCCTCTGGGGCCAACGTCCTGACTTTC.

The chain recombines TRBV6-2 or TRBV6-3 with TRBJ2-7, with a possible D match to TRBD2 (6 bases). The CDR3 spans 18 residues. The germline gives CDR1 MNHEY, CDR2 SVGEGT. Trimming removed 7 bases at V and 0 bases at J, with 25 bases between. This CDR3 reads CASKPGMISGSISYEQYF. CDR3 bases: TGTGCCAGCAAACCCGGAATGATAAGCGGGTCGATCTCCTACGAGCAGTACTTC.

V and J are TRBV15 and TRBJ2-5; D may be TRBD2 (5 bases). The germline gives CDR1 LNHNV, CDR2 YYDKDF (reference sequence). The CDR3 contains 15 residues. Trimming left V 2 bases short and J 5 bases short, with 15 bases between. DNA of the CDR3: TGTGCCACCAGCAGAATGGGAGTGCGCGGGGAGACCCAGTACTTC. The encoded protein is CATSRMGVRGETQYF. The variable domain in full, completed from reference TRBV15 and TRBJ2-5, reads DAMVIQNPRYQVTQFGKPVTLSCSQTLNHNVMYWYQQKSSQAPKLLFHYYDKDFNNEADTPDNFQSRRPNTSFCFLDIRSPGLGDTAMYLCATSRMGVRGETQYFGPGTRLLVL.

CDR3 sequence: CSARVSGGGETQYF. The CDR3 DNA is TGCAGTGCTAGGGTTAGCGGGGGGGGAGAGACCCAGTACTTC. The rearrangement uses TRBV20-1 and TRBJ2-5, with 11 bases that match TRBD2. V shed 3 bases, J shed 4 bases, and the junction held 4 bases outside the gene matches. The CDR3 totals 14 residues. Per germline, CDR1 DFQATT and CDR2 SNEGSKA (reference sequence).

This clonotype was picked up a small number of times. The CDR3 spells CASIASGDPGETQYF. CDR3 sequence (DNA): TGTGCCAGCATCGCTAGCGGAGATCCGGGGGAGACCCAGTACTTC. J is TRBJ2-5 and V is TRBV2; 7 bases agree with TRBD2. The V segment lost 7 bases and the J segment 5 bases; nucleotides outside the gene matches: 13. The length of the CDR3 is 15 residues. Germline V lookup: CDR1 SNHLY, CDR2 FYNNEI.

In its sample, this clonotype was seen a few times. The V call is TRBV7-2, the J call TRBJ2-2; TRBD2 matches 13 bases. Germline V lookup: CDR1 SGHTA, CDR2 FQGNSA. The V segment lost 5 bases and the J segment 12 bases; nucleotides outside the gene matches: 9. There are 15 residues in the CDR3. The CDR3 bases are TGTGCCAGCAGCCTGGGACTAGCGGGGACCTCACAGCTGTTTTTT. Translation: CASSLGLAGTSQLFF.

The genes are TRBV12-3 or TRBV12-4 and TRBJ1-5, with 11 bases lining up with TRBD1. The CDR3 loop spans 13 amino acids. V lost 6 bases, J lost 6 bases, and 1 base stayed unmatched. The DNA of the CDR3 is TGTGCCAGCAGGGGACAGGGGGGTCAGCCCCAGCATTTT. This encodes CASRGQGGQPQHF.

The chain combines TRBV6-2 or TRBV6-3 with TRBJ1-6, with D possibly being TRBD1 (5 bases). Germline CDR1 is MNHEY and CDR2 is SVGEGT. The CDR3 runs 15 residues. Trimming cost V 2 bases and J 7 bases, with 12 bases left between them. The CDR3 sequence: CASSYAGQRNSPLHF. In nucleotides, the CDR3 is TGTGCCAGCAGTTACGCAGGACAAAGGAATTCACCCCTCCACTTT.

The table lists this clonotype with a few counts. V gene TRBV10-3 combines with J gene TRBJ2-1; D possibly matches TRBD1 or TRBD2 (5 bases each). Trimming removed 7 bases at V and 4 bases at J, with 14 bases between. The CDR3 covers 14 residues. The V gene's germline CDR1 is ENHRY and CDR2 SYGVKD. The CDR3 bases are TGTGCCATCACTTCGGGACGGCAGTACAATGAGCAGTTCTTC. Its translation is CAITSGRQYNEQFF.

In this sample, this clonotype turned up a few times. This chain links TRBV7-9 with TRBJ2-7, with D tentatively TRBD2 (5 bases). Germline CDR1 SEHNR, CDR2 FQNEAQ (reference sequence). Between the trimmed V and J ends, which lost 3 bases and 7 bases, there was a span of 22 bases. CDR3 length: 16 residues. The CDR3 DNA reads TGTGCCAGCAGCTTTGCCGGACTGACAAACCCCCTTGAGCAGTACTTC. Its protein is CASSFAGLTNPLEQYF.

This clonotype was counted only a few times. As DNA, the CDR3 is TGTGCCAGCAGCTACCGGGGAAGGAACACTGAAGCTTTCTTT. This encodes CASSYRGRNTEAFF. This chain joins TRBV5-5 and TRBJ1-1; D remains ambiguous. Germline-derived CDR1 and CDR2 are SGHKS and YYEKEE (reference sequence). With 3 bases removed from V and 1 base from J, the gap between germline ends came to 10 bases. CDR3 length equals 14 residues.

This clonotype has a count of ten or more. This sequence joins TRBV29-1 and TRBJ2-1, with D perhaps assigned TRBD1 or TRBD2 (5 bases each). V dropped 6 bases and J dropped 4 bases, with 7 bases sitting between them. This CDR3 is 11 amino acids long. Germline V CDR1 and CDR2: SQVTM, ANQGSEA. For the CDR3, the DNA is TGCAGCGTGGGGGTATACAATGAGCAGTTCTTC. Its translation: CSVGVYNEQFF.

CDR3 sequence: CSAPTGTVFEQYF. The CDR3, as DNA: TGCAGTGCGCCAACCGGGACGGTCTTCGAGCAGTACTTC. This chain connects TRBV20-1 to TRBJ2-7; D might be TRBD1 or TRBD2, each matching 5 bases. Trimming stripped 6 bases from V and 6 bases from J, with 18 bases between. Per germline, CDR1 DFQATT and CDR2 SNEGSKA (reference sequence). CDR3 length: 13 amino acids.

The J gene is TRBJ1-2, the V gene TRBV20-1, with D possibly matching TRBD1 (5 bases). The CDR3 length is 13 residues. Germline V gives CDR1 DFQATT, CDR2 SNEGSKA (reference sequence). V lost 0 bases and J 3 bases, leaving 8 bases between the germline ends. CDR3: CSARDGADYGYTF. CDR3 coding DNA: TGCAGTGCTAGAGATGGGGCAGACTATGGCTACACCTTC.

The rearrangement joins TRBV28 to TRBJ2-7; 11 nucleotides match TRBD1. CDR1 MDHEN and CDR2 SYDVKM come from the germline V gene. V lost 6 bases to trimming and J lost 6 bases; unmatched junction nucleotides: 7. CDR3 length: 14 residues. The CDR3 sequence: CASRVGTGGLEQYF. The DNA of the CDR3 is TGTGCCAGCAGGGTAGGGACAGGGGGGCTCGAGCAGTACTTC.

The table lists this clonotype with a few counts. This sequence joins TRBV6-5 and TRBJ2-7; tentatively, D is TRBD1 or TRBD2 (5 bases each). CDR1 and CDR2 (germline): MNHEY, SVGAGI. This CDR3 contains 13 residues. Trimming stripped 4 bases from V and 3 bases from J, with 10 bases between. CDR3 amino acids: CASSWDRDYEQYF. The DNA for the CDR3 is TGTGCCAGCAGTTGGGACCGAGACTACGAGCAGTACTTC.

This clonotype was counted many times. J is TRBJ2-1 and V is TRBV6-2 or TRBV6-3, with 7 positions matching TRBD2. The J segment lost 9 bases and the V segment lost 8 bases, leaving 37 bases of the junction unmatched. CDR1 and CDR2 (germline): MNHEY, SVGEGT. The CDR3 consists of 22 residues. CDR3 region: CASSRLGTDRMFLAARGGEQFF. DNA for the CDR3: TGTGCCAGCTCTAGACTAGGTACAGATCGAATGTTTCTAGCGGCCCGCGGCGGTGAGCAGTTCTTC.